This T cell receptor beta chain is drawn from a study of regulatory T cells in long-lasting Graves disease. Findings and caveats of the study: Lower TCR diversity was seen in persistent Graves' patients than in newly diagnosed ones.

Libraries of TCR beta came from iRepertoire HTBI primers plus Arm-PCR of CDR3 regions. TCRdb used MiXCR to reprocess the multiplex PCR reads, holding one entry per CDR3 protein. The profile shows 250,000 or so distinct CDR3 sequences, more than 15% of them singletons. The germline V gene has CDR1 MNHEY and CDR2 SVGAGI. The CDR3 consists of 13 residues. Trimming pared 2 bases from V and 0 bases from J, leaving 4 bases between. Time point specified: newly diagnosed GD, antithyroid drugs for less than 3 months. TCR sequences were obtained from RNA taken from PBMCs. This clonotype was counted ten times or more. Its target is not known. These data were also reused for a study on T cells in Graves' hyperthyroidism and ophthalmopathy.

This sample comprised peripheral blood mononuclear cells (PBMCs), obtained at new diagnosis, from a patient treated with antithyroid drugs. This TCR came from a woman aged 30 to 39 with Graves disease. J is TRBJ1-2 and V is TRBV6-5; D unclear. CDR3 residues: CASSYTANYGYTF. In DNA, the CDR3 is TGTGCCAGCAGTTACACAGCTAACTATGGCTACACCTTC.